This T cell receptor beta chain was captured in a study of blood T cell repertoires in COVID-19. For the study at large: Acute-phase and convalescent COVID-19 samples originated in the United States, Italy and Spain. Nucleic acid was either cDNA or gDNA, and it came from T cells, B-cell-depleted T cells, or PBMCs.

Germline CDR1 is LGHDT and CDR2 is YNNKEL (reference sequence). With 1 base clipped from V and 9 bases from J, the junction kept 6 bases outside the gene matches. The CDR3 is made up of 15 amino acids. Authors' methods: Using reference gene primer amplification, nucleated cell counts were estimated. Using immunoSEQ multiplex PCR, the repertoire was profiled, and TCRdb retains in-frame clones only, with some absent. From that table come the V and J calls and clone size; the DNA was used to work out D and trimming. The sample lists about 59,000 clones, around three quarters occurring once. This chain joins TRBV3-1 (or the pseudogene TRBV3-2) and TRBJ1-6; 7 nucleotides align to TRBD1. Sequencing was done on a sample of peripheral blood. This clonotype originated in a man in his 60s with acute or convalescent COVID-19. Here the CDR3 reads CASSQVLGGGSPLHF. For the CDR3, the DNA is TGTGCCAGCAGCCAAGTGTTAGGGGGCGGTTCACCCCTCCACTTT.